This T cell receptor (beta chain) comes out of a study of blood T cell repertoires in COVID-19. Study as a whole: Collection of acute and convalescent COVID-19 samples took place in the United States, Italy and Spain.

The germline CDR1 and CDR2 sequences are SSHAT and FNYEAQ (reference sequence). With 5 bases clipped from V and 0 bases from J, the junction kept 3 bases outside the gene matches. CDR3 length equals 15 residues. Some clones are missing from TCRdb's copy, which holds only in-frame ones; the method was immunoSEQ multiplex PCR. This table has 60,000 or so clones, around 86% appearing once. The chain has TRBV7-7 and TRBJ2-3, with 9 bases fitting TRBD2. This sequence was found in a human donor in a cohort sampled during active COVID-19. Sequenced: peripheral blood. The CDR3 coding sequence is TGTGCCAGCAGCCTTAGCGGGGGTAGCACAGATACGCAGTATTTT. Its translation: CASSLSGGSTDTQYF.